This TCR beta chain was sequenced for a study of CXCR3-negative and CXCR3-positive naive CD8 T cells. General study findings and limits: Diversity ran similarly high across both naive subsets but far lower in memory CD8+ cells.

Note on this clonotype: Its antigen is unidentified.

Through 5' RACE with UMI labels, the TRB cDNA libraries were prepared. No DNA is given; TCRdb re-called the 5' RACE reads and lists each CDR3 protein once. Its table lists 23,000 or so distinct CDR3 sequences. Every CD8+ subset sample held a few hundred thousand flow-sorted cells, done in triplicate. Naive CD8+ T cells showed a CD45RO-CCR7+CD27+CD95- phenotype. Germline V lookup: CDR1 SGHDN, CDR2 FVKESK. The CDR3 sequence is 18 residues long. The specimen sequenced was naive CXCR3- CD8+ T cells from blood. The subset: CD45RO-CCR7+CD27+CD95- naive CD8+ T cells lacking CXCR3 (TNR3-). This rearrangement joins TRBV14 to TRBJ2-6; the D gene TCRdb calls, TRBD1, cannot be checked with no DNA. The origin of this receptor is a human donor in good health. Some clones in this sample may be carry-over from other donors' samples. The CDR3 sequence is CASSQGPVEAPGANVLTF.